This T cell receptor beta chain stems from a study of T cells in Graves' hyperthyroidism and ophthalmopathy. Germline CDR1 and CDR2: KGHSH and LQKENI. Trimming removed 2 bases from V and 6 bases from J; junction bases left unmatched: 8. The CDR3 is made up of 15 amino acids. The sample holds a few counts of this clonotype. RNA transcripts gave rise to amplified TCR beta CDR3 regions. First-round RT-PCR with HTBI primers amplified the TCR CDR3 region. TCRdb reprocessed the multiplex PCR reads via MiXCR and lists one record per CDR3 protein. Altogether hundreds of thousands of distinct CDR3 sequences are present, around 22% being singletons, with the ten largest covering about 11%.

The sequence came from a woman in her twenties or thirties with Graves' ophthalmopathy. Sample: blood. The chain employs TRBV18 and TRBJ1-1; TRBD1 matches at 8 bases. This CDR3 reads CASSPRQGRLSEAFF. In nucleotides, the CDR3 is TGTGCCAGCTCACCAAGACAGGGGCGCTTGTCTGAAGCTTTCTTT.